The 16 T cell receptor beta chains below were found in one sample sequenced in a study of cytomegalovirus exposure and HLA in healthy donors. Primers for the PCR totalled 60 Vbeta and 13 Jbeta. This table comes from immunoSEQ multiplex PCR, and its TCRdb copy is limited to in-frame clones, with some not included. In the table there are 100,000 to 150,000 clones, over 65% of which are singletons. The sample taken for sequencing was PBMCs. These receptors originate from a man aged 18 to 29 in good health and CMV-seronegative.

This clone has a single count. The rearrangement uses TRBV10-2 and TRBJ1-1, with D perhaps TRBD1 (5 bases). The CDR3 is 11 residues long. Trimming stripped 7 bases from V and 6 bases from J, with 9 bases between. CDR1 WSHSY and CDR2 SAAADI come from the germline V gene. The CDR3 nucleotides are TGCGCCAGCACGTGGGGGGCTGAAGCTTTCTTT. Encoded protein: CASTWGAEAFF.

This chain uses TRBV10-3 with TRBJ1-6; 9 nucleotides align to TRBD1. Per germline, CDR1 ENHRY and CDR2 SYGVKD. J gave up 7 bases and V 0 bases, and 1 base lay outside the gene matches. The CDR3 has 15 residues. CDR3 coding DNA: TGTGCCATCAGTGAGTCGGGACAGGGAAATTCACCCCTCCACTTT. It codes for CAISESGQGNSPLHF.

This clone was detected only a few times. V is TRBV18 and J is TRBJ1-1; 9 nucleotides agree with TRBD1. There are 13 residues in the CDR3. Germline loops: CDR1 KGHSH, CDR2 LQKENI. Trimming took 6 bases from V and 6 from J; bases not matched to a gene: 5. The CDR3 protein is CASSSGTGSEAFF. CDR3 coding DNA: TGTGCCAGCTCGTCCGGGACAGGGTCTGAAGCTTTCTTT.

The chain uses TRBV7-8 and TRBJ2-5, with 7 bases aligning to TRBD2. Trimming at V came to 5 bases and at J to 5 bases, leaving 8 bases not matched to a gene. This CDR3 is built from 14 residues. Germline lookup yields CDR1 SGHVS and CDR2 FQNEAQ. CDR3 sequence: CASSPKLAYETQYF. CDR3 in DNA: TGTGCCAGCAGCCCAAAACTAGCGTACGAGACCCAGTACTTC.

The chain employs TRBV19 and TRBJ2-7; 7 bases align to TRBD1. J was trimmed by 3 bases and V by 5 bases; bases with no gene match: 4. The germline V gene has CDR1 LNHDA and CDR2 SQIVND (reference sequence). The CDR3 is 13 amino acids. DNA of the CDR3: TGTGCCAGTAGTGTACGGGACAGCTACGAGCAGTACTTC. The encoded protein is CASSVRDSYEQYF. The variable domain in full, completed from reference TRBV19 and TRBJ2-7, reads DGGITQSPKYLFRKEGQNVTLSCEQNLNHDAMYWYRQDPGQGLRLIYYSQIVNDFQKGDIAEGYSVSREKKESFPLTVTSAQKNPTAFYLCASSVRDSYEQYFGPGTRLTVT.

The V gene is TRBV9, the J gene TRBJ2-3; TRBD2 is a possible D gene (6 bases). From germline, CDR1 is SGDLS and CDR2 YYNGEE. The CDR3 has 13 amino acids. V lost 4 bases and J 4 bases, leaving 10 bases between the germline ends. CDR3 loop: CASSSGLPDTQYF. In nucleotides, the CDR3 is TGTGCCAGCAGCTCGGGACTCCCAGATACGCAGTATTTT. Variable domain in full (rest from reference TRBV9 and TRBJ2-3): DSGVTQTPKHLITATGQRVTLRCSPRSGDLSVYWYQQSLDQGLQFLIQYYNGEERAKGNILERFSAQQFPDLHSELNLSSLELGDSALYFCASSSGLPDTQYFGPGTRLTVL.

This chain connects TRBV27 to TRBJ1-2; TRBD1 matches at 8 bases. The CDR3 runs 14 residues. V lost 0 bases, J lost 6 bases, and 3 bases stayed unmatched. Germline V gene data show CDR1 as MNHEY and CDR2 as SMNVEV (reference sequence). This CDR3 is CASSLSGTGDGYTF. The CDR3 bases are TGTGCCAGCAGTTTATCGGGGACAGGCGATGGCTACACCTTC.

The genes are TRBV6-5 and TRBJ1-2; 8 bases match TRBD1. The CDR3 loop spans 13 amino acids. J lost 7 bases, V lost 7 bases, and 8 bases had no gene match. CDR1 and CDR2 from the germline V gene are MNHEY and SVGAGI. The CDR3: CASNPGGGSGYTF. The CDR3 nucleotides are TGTGCCAGCAATCCAGGGGGCGGGAGTGGCTACACCTTC.

The chain couples TRBV6-5 to TRBJ1-2; TRBD1 agrees at 8 bases. Trimming removed 6 bases from V and 5 bases from J; junction bases left unmatched: 5. Germline V CDR1 and CDR2: MNHEY, SVGAGI. This CDR3 is built from 13 residues. Written as DNA, the CDR3 is TGTGCCAGCAGCCAGGACAGGGAATATGGCTACACCTTC. Its protein is CASSQDREYGYTF.

The chain employs TRBV5-1 and TRBJ2-2, with TRBD2 matching 7 bases. The CDR3 totals 16 residues. V dropped 4 bases and J dropped 4; count of bases not matched to a gene: 10. Per the germline V gene, CDR1 is SGHRS and CDR2 is YFSETQ. The chain's CDR3 is CASSPAGGGSTGELFF. DNA of the CDR3: TGCGCCAGCAGCCCGGCGGGCGGGGGAAGCACCGGGGAGCTGTTTTTT.

The V and J genes are TRBV11-3 and TRBJ2-2, with TRBD2 as a possible D gene (6 bases). The V gene lost 5 bases and the J gene lost 6 bases, with 13 bases spanning the gap. The CDR3 is 14 amino acids. Germline V gene lookup returns CDR1 SGHNT and CDR2 YENEEA. As DNA, the CDR3 is TGTGCCAGCAGCCGCGGGACGATGTCCGGGGAGCTGTTTTTT. Translating gives CASSRGTMSGELFF.

On this clone itself: One junction end disagrees with the germline gene, perhaps due to a read error. CDR3 residues: CASSSQTGDQPQHF. The CDR3 coding sequence is TGTGCCAGCAGCTCCCAGACAGGCGATCAACCCCAGCATTTT. The J gene is TRBJ1-5, the V gene TRBV7-9; D is possibly TRBD1 (6 bases). Germline-derived CDR1 and CDR2 are SEHNR and FQNEAQ (reference sequence). The CDR3 is made up of 14 amino acids.

V gene TRBV13 combines with J gene TRBJ2-2, with D tentatively TRBD2 (6 bases). Trimming shortened V by 5 bases and J by 6 bases, and 22 bases separated the two germline ends. The CDR3 length is 17 residues. Germline loops: CDR1 PRHDT, CDR2 FYEKMQ (reference sequence). The CDR3 nucleotides are TGTGCCAGCAGCGCGGGGACGGCCGAGCTTAACGCCGGGGAGCTGTTTTTT. The encoded protein is CASSAGTAELNAGELFF.

The chain carries TRBV27 and TRBJ2-1; TRBD1 is a possible D gene (5 bases). Germline CDR1 and CDR2: MNHEY and SMNVEV (reference sequence). V was cut by 1 base and J by 5 bases, with 9 bases left in between. This CDR3 comprises 14 residues. CDR3 amino acids: CASSLWGRDNEQFF. Here the CDR3 DNA reads TGTGCCAGCAGTTTATGGGGCAGGGACAATGAGCAGTTCTTC.

In the case of this clone: An end of the junction does not agree with germline; a read error may underlie this. This sample also contains other DNA sequences that code for the same CDR3. V usage is TRBV9 and J usage is TRBJ1-2; 8 bases align to TRBD1. Germline-derived CDR1 and CDR2 are SGDLS and YYNGEE. This CDR3 has 14 residues. The CDR3 spells CASSPKDRANGYTF. CDR3 sequence (DNA): TGCGCCAGCAGCCCAAAGGACAGGGCGAATGGCTACACCTTC. Combining the CDR3 with reference TRBV9 and TRBJ1-2 gives the whole variable domain DSGVTQTPKHLITATGQRVTLRCSPRSGDLSVYWYQQSLDQGLQFLIQYYNGEERAKGNILERFSAQQFPDLHSELNLSSLELGDSALYFCASSPKDRANGYTFGSGTRLTVV.

The V gene is TRBV2, the J gene TRBJ1-1, with TRBD1 identical over 8 bases. This CDR3 comprises 14 residues. CDR1 is SNHLY and CDR2 is FYNNEI in the germline V gene. V lost 6 bases and J lost 3; bases outside the gene matches: 6. This CDR3 reads CASSEQGGDTEAFF. CDR3 coding DNA: TGTGCCAGCAGCGAACAGGGGGGCGACACTGAAGCTTTCTTT. Complete variable domain (other parts from reference TRBV2 and TRBJ1-1): EPEVTQTPSHQVTQMGQEVILRCVPISNHLYFYWYRQILGQKVEFLVSFYNNEISEKSEIFDDQFSVERPDGSNFTLKIRSTKLEDSAMYFCASSEQGGDTEAFFGQGTRLTVV.